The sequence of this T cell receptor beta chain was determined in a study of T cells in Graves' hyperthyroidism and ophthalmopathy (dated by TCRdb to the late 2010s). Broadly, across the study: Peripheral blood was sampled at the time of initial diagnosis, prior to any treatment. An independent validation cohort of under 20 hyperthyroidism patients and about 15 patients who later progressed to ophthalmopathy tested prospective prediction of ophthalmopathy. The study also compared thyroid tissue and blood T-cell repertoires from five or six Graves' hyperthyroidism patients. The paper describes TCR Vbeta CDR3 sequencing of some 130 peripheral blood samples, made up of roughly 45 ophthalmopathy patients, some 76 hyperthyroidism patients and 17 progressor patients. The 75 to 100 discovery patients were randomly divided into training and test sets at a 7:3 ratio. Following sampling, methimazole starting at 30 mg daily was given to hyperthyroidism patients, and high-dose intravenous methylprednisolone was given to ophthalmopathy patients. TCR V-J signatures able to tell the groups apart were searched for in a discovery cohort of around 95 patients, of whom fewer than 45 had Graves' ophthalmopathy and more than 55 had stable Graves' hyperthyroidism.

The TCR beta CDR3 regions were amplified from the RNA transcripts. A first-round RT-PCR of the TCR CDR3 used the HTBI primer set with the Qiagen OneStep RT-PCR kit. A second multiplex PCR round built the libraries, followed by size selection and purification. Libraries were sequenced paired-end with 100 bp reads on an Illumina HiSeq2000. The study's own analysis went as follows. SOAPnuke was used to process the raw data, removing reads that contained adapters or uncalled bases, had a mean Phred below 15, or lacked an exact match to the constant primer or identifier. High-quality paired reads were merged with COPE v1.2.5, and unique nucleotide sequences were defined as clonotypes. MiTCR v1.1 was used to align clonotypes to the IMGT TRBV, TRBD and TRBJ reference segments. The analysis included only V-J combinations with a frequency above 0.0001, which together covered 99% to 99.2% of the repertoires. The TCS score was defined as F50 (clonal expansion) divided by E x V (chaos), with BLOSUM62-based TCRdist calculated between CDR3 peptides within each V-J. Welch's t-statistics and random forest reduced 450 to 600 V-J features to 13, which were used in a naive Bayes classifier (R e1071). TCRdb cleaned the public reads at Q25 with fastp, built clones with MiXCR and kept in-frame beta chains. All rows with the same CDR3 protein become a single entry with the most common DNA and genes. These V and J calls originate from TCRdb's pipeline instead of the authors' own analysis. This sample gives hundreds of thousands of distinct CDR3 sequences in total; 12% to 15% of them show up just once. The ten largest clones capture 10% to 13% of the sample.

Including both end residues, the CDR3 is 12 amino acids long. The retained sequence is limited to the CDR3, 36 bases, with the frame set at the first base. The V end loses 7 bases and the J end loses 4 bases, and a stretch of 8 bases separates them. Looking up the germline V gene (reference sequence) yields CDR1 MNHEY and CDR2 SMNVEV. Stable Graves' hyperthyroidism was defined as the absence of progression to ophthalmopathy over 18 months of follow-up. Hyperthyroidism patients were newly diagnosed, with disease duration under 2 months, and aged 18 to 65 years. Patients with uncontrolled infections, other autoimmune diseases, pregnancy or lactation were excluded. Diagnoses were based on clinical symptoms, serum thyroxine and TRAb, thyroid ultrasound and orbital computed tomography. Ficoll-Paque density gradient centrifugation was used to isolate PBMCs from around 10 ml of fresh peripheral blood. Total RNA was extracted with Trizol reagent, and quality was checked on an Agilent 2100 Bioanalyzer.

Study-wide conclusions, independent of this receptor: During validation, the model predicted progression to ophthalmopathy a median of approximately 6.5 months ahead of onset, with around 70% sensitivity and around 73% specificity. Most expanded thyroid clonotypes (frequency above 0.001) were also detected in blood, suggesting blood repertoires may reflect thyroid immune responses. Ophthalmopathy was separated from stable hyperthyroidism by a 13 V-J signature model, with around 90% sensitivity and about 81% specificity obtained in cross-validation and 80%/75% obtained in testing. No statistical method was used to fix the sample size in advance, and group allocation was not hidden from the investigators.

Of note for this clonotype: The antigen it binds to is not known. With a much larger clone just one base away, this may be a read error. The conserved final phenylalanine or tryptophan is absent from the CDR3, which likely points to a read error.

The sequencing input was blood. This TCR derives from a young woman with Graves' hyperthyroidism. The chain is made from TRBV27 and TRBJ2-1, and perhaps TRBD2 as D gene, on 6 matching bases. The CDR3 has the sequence CASMGGYNEQFL. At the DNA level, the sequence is TGTGCCAGCATGGGGGGATACAATGAGCAGTTCCTC.